This TCR beta chain was captured by sequencing in a study of T-cell reconstitution after alpha-beta-depleted transplantation in children. The CDR3 runs to 15 residues. Germline CDR1 SNHLY, CDR2 FYNNEI. The ends were cut back, 4 bases at V and 3 bases at J, with 16 bases in the middle. Researchers prepared the TCRbeta library using unique molecular identifiers, the study reports. TCRdb recomputed calls from the PCR reads with MiXCR, one row per CDR3 protein. The repertoire holds a few hundred thousand distinct CDR3 sequences, with under 13% as singletons. The rearrangement links TRBV2 to TRBJ2-7, with D tentatively TRBD1 (6 bases). The sample here was PBMCs from the stem cell graft donor, taken from the stem cell graft. The clonotype was recovered from a human donor who donated a stem cell graft to a child with acute lymphoblastic leukemia. The CDR3 DNA is TGTGCCAGCAGTGTGGACGCAGGGACAAACTACGAGCAGTACTTC. Amino acid sequence: CASSVDAGTNYEQYF.